The T cell receptor (beta chain) under discussion was sequenced for a study of T cells after somatic rescue of genetic block. Some clones are missing from TCRdb's copy, which holds only in-frame ones; the method was immunoSEQ multiplex PCR. The sample includes about 120,000 clones, 85% to 95% seen only once; the top ten take roughly 1.5%. The V end lost 5 bases, the J end lost 4 bases, and 17 bases lay between the germline ends. The CDR3 consists of 15 residues. The germline V gene has CDR1 SNHLY and CDR2 FYNNEI. Sample: peripheral blood mononuclear cells (PBMCs). The sequence was collected from a woman aged 18-30 years. The chain has TRBV2 and TRBJ1-1, with D maybe TRBD1 (5 bases). The CDR3 DNA sequence: TGTGCCAGCAGTTTTCCGGGACCCTATACCACTGAAGCTTTCTTT. This gives the protein CASSFPGPYTTEAFF. Full variable domain (outside the CDR3, taken from reference TRBV2 and TRBJ1-1): EPEVTQTPSHQVTQMGQEVILRCVPISNHLYFYWYRQILGQKVEFLVSFYNNEISEKSEIFDDQFSVERPDGSNFTLKIRSTKLEDSAMYFCASSFPGPYTTEAFFGQGTRLTVV.